The present entry profiles one TCR beta chain with its context. This entry is derived from a study of blood T cell repertoires in COVID-19. Original methodology: Amplification with reference gene primers provided the estimates of nucleated cell counts. Repertoires were generated with immunoSEQ multiplex PCR, while TCRdb's copy carries only in-frame clones and drops some. That table furnishes V, J and clone size, whereas the DNA furnished D and trimming. The data hold 400,000 to 550,000 clones, with more than 85% observed a single time. V lost 3 bases, J lost 4 bases, and 5 bases stayed unmatched. Germline V CDR1 and CDR2: KGHSH, LQKENI. CDR3 length equals 14 residues.

The sequence derives from a woman aged 25 to 45 with acute or convalescent COVID-19. J is TRBJ1-2 and V is TRBV18; 7 positions match TRBD1. Sample: peripheral blood. The chain's CDR3 is CASSPNRDSYGYTF. The CDR3 region has the DNA TGTGCCAGCTCACCTAACCGGGACAGCTATGGCTACACCTTC.